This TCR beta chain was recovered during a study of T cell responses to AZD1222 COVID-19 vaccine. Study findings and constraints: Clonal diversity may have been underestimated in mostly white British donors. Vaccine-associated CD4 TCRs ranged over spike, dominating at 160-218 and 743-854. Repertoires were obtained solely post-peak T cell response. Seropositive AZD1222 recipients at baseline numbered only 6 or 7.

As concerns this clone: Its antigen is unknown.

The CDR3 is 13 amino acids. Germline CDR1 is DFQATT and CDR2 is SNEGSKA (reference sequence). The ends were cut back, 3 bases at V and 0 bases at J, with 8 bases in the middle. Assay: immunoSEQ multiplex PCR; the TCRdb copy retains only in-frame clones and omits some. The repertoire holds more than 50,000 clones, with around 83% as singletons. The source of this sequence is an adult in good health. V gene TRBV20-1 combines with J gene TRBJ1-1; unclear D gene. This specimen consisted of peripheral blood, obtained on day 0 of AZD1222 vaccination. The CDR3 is CSASVQMNTEAFF. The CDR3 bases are TGCAGTGCTAGTGTGCAGATGAACACTGAAGCTTTCTTT.